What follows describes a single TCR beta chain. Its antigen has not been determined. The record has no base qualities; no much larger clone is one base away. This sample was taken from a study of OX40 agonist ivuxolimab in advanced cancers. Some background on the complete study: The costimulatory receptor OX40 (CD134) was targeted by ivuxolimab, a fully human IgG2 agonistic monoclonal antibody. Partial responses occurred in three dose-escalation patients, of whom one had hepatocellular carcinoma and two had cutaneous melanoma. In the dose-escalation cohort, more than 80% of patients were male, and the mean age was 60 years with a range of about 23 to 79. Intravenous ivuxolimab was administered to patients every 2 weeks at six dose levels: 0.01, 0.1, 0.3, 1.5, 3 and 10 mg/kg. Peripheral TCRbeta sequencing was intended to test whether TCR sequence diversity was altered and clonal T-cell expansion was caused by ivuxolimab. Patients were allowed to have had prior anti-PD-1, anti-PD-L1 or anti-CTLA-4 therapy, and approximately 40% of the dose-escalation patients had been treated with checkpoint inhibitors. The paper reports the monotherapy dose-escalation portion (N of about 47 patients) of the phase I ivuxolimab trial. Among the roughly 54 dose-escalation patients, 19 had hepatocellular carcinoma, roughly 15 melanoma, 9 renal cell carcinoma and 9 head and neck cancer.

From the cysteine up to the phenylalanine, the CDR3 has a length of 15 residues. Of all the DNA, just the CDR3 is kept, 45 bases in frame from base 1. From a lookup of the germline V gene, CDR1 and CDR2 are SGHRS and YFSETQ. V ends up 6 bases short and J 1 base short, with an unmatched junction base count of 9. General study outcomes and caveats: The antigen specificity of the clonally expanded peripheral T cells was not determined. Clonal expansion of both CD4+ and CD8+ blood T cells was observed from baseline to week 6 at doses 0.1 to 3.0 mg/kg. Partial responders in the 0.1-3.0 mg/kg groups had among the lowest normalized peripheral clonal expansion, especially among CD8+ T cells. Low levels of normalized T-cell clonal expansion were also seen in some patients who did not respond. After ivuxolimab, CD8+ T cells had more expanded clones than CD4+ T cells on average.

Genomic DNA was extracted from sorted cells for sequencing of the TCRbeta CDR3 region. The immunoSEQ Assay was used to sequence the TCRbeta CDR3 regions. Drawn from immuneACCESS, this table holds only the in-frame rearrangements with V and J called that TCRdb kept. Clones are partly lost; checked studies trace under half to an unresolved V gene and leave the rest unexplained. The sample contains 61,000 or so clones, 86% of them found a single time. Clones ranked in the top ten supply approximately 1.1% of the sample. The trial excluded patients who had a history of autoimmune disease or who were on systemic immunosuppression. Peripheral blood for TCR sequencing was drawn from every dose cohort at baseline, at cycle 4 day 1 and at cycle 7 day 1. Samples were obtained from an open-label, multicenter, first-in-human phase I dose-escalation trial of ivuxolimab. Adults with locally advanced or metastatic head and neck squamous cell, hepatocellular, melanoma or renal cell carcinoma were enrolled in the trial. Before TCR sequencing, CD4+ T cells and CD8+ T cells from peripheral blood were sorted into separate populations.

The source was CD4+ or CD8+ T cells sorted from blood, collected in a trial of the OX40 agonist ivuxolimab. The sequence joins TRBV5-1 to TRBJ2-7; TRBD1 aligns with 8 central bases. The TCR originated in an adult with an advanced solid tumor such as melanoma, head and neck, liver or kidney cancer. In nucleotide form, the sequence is TGCGCCAGCAAGGTAGGACAGGGAAGATCCTACGAGCAGTACTTC. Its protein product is CASKVGQGRSYEQYF.